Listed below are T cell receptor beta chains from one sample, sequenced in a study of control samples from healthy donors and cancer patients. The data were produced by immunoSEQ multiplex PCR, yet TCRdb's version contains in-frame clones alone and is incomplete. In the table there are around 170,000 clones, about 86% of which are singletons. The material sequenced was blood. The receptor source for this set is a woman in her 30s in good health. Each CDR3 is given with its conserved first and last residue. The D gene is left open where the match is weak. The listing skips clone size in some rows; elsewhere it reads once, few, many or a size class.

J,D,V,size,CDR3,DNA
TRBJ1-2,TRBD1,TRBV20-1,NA,CSASPGQGASYGYTF,TGCAGTGCTAGTCCGGGACAGGGGGCGAGTTATGGCTACACCTTC
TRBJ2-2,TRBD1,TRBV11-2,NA,CASSRAGQGQGGELFF,TGTGCCAGCAGCCGAGCGGGACAGGGGCAGGGCGGGGAGCTGTTTTTT
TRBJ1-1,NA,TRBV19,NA,CASSIGLGTPEAFF,TGTGCCAGTAGTATAGGGCTTGGGACACCTGAAGCTTTCTTT
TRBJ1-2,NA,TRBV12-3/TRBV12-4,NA,CASSYGGSEGYTF,TGTGCCAGCAGTTACGGGGGGTCGGAGGGCTACACCTTC
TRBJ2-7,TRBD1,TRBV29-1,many,CSVEDGTGFYEQYF,TGCAGCGTTGAAGACGGGACAGGTTTCTACGAGCAGTACTTC
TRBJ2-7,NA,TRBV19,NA,CASSSSYEQYF,TGTGCCAGTAGTTCTTCCTACGAGCAGTACTTC
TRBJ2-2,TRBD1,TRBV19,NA,CASLHGTGGTGELFF,TGTGCCAGTTTACACGGGACAGGCGGAACCGGGGAGCTGTTTTTT
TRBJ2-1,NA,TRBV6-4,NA,CASISTANYNEQFF,TGTGCCAGCATATCGACTGCTAACTACAATGAGCAGTTCTTC
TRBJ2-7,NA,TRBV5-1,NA,CASSLDPGYEQYF,TGCGCCAGCAGCTTGGATCCGGGCTACGAGCAGTACTTC
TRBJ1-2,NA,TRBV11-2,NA,CASSLGPYRTYGYTF,TGTGCCAGCAGCTTAGGTCCTTACAGGACCTATGGCTACACCTTC
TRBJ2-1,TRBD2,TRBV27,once,CASSRKPPTSGRTYNEQFF,TGTGCCAGCAGCCGAAAGCCCCCTACTAGCGGGAGGACCTACAATGAGCAGTTCTTC
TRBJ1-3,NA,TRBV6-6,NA,CAHHAALGNTIYF,TGTGCCCACCATGCAGCCCTTGGAAACACCATATATTTT
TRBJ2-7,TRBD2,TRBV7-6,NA,CASSSQRESPYEQYF,TGTGCCAGCAGCTCCCAGCGGGAAAGCCCCTACGAGCAGTACTTC
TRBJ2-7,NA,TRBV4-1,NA,CASSQRATQSYEQYF,TGCGCCAGCAGCCAAAGGGCGACACAATCCTACGAGCAGTACTTC
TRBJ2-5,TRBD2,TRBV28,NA,CASSISGLAGETQYF,TGTGCCAGCAGCATTTCCGGACTAGCGGGCGAGACCCAGTACTTC
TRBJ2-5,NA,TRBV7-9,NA,CASSFSAGATRGETQYF,TGTGCCAGCAGCTTTTCGGCGGGGGCTACCCGGGGAGAGACCCAGTACTTC
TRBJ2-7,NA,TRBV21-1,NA,CATRDWTYEQYF,TGTGCCACCAGGGACTGGACCTACGAGCAGTACTTC
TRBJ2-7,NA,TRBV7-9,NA,CASSSRGASYEQYF,TGTGCCAGCAGCTCCCGGGGAGCTTCCTACGAGCAGTACTTC
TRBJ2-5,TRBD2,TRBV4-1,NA,CASSQAGTSGETQYF,TGCGCCAGCAGCCAAGCCGGGACTAGTGGGGAGACCCAGTACTTC
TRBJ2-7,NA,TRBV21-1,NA,CASSLLPIGRSSYEQYF,TGTGCCAGCAGCCTACTCCCGATCGGGAGAAGCTCCTACGAGCAGTACTTC
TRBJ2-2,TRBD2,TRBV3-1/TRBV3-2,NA,CASSRTSGSGELFF,TGTGCCAGCAGCCGGACTAGCGGGAGCGGGGAGCTGTTTTTT
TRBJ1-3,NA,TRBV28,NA,CASSGRLNTIYF,TGTGCCAGCAGTGGCCGGCTGAACACCATATATTTT
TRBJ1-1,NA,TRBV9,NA,CASSALLGNTEAFF,TGTGCCAGCAGCGCGCTCCTCGGAAACACTGAAGCTTTCTTT
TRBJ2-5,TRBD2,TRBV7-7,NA,CASSLTSGGIRETQYF,TGTGCTAGCAGCTTAACTAGCGGGGGAATACGGGAGACCCAGTACTTC
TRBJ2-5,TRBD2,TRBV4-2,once,CASSRRAGEETQYF,TGTGCCAGCAGTCGAAGGGCGGGGGAGGAGACCCAGTACTTC
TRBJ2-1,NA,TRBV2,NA,CARGGNEQFF,TGTGCCAGGGGGGGAAATGAGCAGTTCTTC
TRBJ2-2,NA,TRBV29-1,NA,CSVEDWAAGELFF,TGCAGCGTTGAAGATTGGGCAGCCGGGGAGCTGTTTTTT
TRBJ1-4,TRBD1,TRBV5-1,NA,CASSTDPGTGGGKLFF,TGCGCCAGCAGCACGGACCCCGGGACAGGAGGTGGAAAACTGTTTTTT
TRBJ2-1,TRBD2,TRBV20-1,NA,CSASGLAGGSNEQFF,TGCAGTGCTAGTGGTCTAGCGGGAGGGAGTAATGAGCAGTTCTTC
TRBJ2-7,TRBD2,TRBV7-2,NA,CASSSWTSGEQYF,TGTGCCAGCAGCTCGTGGACTAGCGGGGAGCAGTACTTC
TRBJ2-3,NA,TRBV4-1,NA,CASSQLGVDTQYF,TGCGCCAGCAGCCAGTTGGGGGTAGATACGCAGTATTTT
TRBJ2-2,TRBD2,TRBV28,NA,CASSSSGAPNTGELFF,TGTGCCAGCAGTTCAAGCGGGGCCCCGAACACCGGGGAGCTGTTTTTT
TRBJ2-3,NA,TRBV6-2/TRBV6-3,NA,CASSVSVSTQYF,TGTGCCAGCAGCGTATCGGTTAGTACGCAGTATTTT
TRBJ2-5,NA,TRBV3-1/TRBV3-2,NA,CASSQSSYQETQYF,TGTGCCAGCAGCCAATCCTCGTACCAAGAGACCCAGTACTTC
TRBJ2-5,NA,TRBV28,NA,CASSHPLSGVETQYF,TGTGCCAGCAGTCACCCCCTCAGCGGAGTAGAGACCCAGTACTTC
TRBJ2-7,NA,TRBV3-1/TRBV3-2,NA,CASSRDGIYYEQYF,TGTGCCAGCAGCCGGGACGGAATATACTACGAGCAGTACTTC
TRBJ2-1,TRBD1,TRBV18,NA,CASASRGPGNEQFF,TGTGCCAGCGCCTCAAGGGGGCCTGGCAATGAGCAGTTCTTC
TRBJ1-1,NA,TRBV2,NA,CASSERGSSTGTEAFF,TGTGCCAGCAGTGAAAGGGGCTCCTCAACAGGCACTGAAGCTTTCTTT
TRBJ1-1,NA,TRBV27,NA,CASSLYGAGVNTEAFF,TGTGCCAGCAGTTTATATGGGGCAGGGGTGAACACTGAAGCTTTCTTT
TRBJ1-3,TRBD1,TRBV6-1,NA,CASSVASGGSGNTIYF,TGTGCCAGCAGTGTCGCCTCAGGGGGATCTGGAAACACCATATATTTT
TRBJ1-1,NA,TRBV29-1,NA,CSVKDATPDAFF,TGCAGCGTAAAGGACGCCACACCAGATGCTTTCTTT
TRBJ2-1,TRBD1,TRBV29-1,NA,CSVITGQGKHEQFF,TGCAGCGTCATAACGGGACAGGGAAAGCATGAGCAGTTCTTC
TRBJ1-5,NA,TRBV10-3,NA,CAISEYGTANQPQHF,TGTGCCATCAGTGAGTACGGTACCGCCAATCAGCCCCAGCATTTT
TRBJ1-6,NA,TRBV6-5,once,CASSLPPQAVPLHF,TGTGCCAGCAGTCTCCCACCGCAGGCTGTACCCCTCCACTTT
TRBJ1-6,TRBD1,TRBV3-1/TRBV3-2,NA,CASSQAGQGNSPLHF,TGTGCCAGCAGCCAAGCCGGACAGGGCAATTCACCCCTCCACTTT
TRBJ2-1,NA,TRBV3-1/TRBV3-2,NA,CASSRGSSGDEQFF,TGTGCCAGCAGCAGGGGTAGCTCTGGGGATGAGCAGTTCTTC
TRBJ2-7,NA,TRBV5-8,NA,CASTPSAGFTYEQYF,TGTGCCAGCACCCCGTCAGCGGGTTTCACCTACGAGCAGTACTTC
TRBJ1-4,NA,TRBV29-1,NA,CSVEGTGYSNEKLFF,TGCAGCGTTGAAGGGACGGGATATTCTAATGAAAAACTGTTTTTT
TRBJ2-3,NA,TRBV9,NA,CASSPHGGRSSTDTQYF,TGTGCCAGCAGCCCCCACGGAGGGAGGTCTAGCACAGATACGCAGTATTTT
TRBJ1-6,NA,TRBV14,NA,CASSQEVSNSPLHF,TGTGCCAGCAGCCAAGAGGTCTCCAATTCACCCCTCCACTTT
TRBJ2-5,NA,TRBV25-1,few,CASSEPAQETQYF,TGTGCCAGCAGTGAGCCTGCCCAAGAGACCCAGTACTTC
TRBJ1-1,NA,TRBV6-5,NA,CASSYSVSGAGTEAFF,TGTGCCAGCAGTTACTCTGTTTCAGGGGCTGGGACTGAAGCTTTCTTT
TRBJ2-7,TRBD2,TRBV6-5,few,CASSYSTSGAYEQYF,TGTGCCAGCAGTTACTCGACTAGCGGGGCCTACGAGCAGTACTTC
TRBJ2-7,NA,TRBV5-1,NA,CASSLEKYEQYF,TGCGCCAGCAGCTTGGAAAAGTACGAGCAGTACTTC
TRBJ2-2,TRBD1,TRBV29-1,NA,CSVEERGQGATGELFF,TGCAGCGTTGAAGAAAGGGGACAGGGGGCGACCGGGGAGCTGTTTTTT
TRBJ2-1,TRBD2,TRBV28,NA,CASSPLAGAGFRNEQFF,TGTGCCAGCAGTCCCCTAGCGGGAGCCGGGTTTAGGAATGAGCAGTTCTTC
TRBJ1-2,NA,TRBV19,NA,CASTWTVTNYGYTF,TGTGCCAGCACCTGGACGGTGACTAACTATGGCTACACCTTC